The 22 T cell receptor beta chains listed next were all sequenced from one sample in a study of chemoradiotherapy in HPV16-positive cancers. The table came from immunoSEQ multiplex PCR; TCRdb's copy has only in-frame clones and leaves some out. Of about 22,000 clones listed, approximately 90% were seen once; the top ten hold 5.8%. The sample consisted of blood, taken from a patient who underwent chemoradiotherapy. All receptors derive from a human donor with HPV-associated anogenital cancer.

This chain links TRBV16 with TRBJ1-5; no clear D. V was pared by 1 base and J by 8 bases, with 15 bases between. The CDR3 has 15 residues. Germline values: CDR1 KGHSY, CDR2 FQNENV. The CDR3: CASSQLRGNGEPQHF. As DNA, the CDR3 is TGTGCCAGCAGCCAATTGCGAGGGAATGGAGAGCCCCAGCATTTT.

The rearrangement uses TRBV5-1 and TRBJ2-2; unclear D gene. Germline V gives CDR1 SGHRS, CDR2 YFSETQ. The CDR3 is 15 residues long. V was shortened by 0 bases and J by 2 bases, with 8 bases between the two germline ends. The CDR3 protein is CASSLATDNTGELFF. The CDR3 coding sequence is TGCGCCAGCAGCTTGGCCACAGATAACACCGGGGAGCTGTTTTTT.

The chain joins TRBV27 to TRBJ2-3, with D tentatively TRBD1 (6 bases). Germline loops: CDR1 MNHEY, CDR2 SMNVEV (reference sequence). The ends were cut back, 3 bases at V and 8 bases at J, with 15 bases in the middle. This CDR3 has 14 residues. CDR3: CASSFGTTGGTQYF. CDR3 sequence (DNA): TGTGCCAGCAGTTTCGGGACAACTGGGGGTACGCAGTATTTT.

V and J are TRBV7-2 and TRBJ2-7, with 13 bases lining up with TRBD2. The CDR3 length is 18 residues. Germline V gene data show CDR1 as SGHTA and CDR2 as FQGNSA. The V gene end was trimmed by 2 bases and the J gene end by 5 bases; junction bases not matched to a gene: 12. CDR3 coding DNA: TGTGCCAGCAGCTTATCTATTTTGGGGACTAGCGGGGTTAACGAGCAGTACTTC. This encodes CASSLSILGTSGVNEQYF.

The chain carries TRBV27 and TRBJ1-1, with unresolved D. This CDR3 has 13 amino acids. Germline CDR1 and CDR2: MNHEY and SMNVEV (reference sequence). V was pared by 0 bases and J by 2 bases, with 4 bases between. The CDR3 protein is CASSLSLNTEAFF. The CDR3 DNA reads TGTGCCAGCAGTTTATCCCTCAACACTGAAGCTTTCTTT.

The chain joins TRBV2 to TRBJ1-2; D uncertain. The CDR3 length is 14 residues. From germline, CDR1 is SNHLY and CDR2 FYNNEI. The ends were cut back, 6 bases at V and 1 base at J, with 12 bases in the middle. CDR3 sequence reads: CASSSPGDNYGYTF. The CDR3 region has the DNA TGTGCCAGCAGCTCCCCAGGAGATAACTATGGCTACACCTTC.

Here the CDR3 reads CASSLYDSPLHF. In DNA form, the CDR3 reads TGTGCCAGCAGCTTGTACGATTCACCCCTCCACTTT. This sequence joins TRBV5-4 and TRBJ1-6; the D is unclear. Germline-derived CDR1 and CDR2 are SGHNT and YYREEE (reference sequence). V was pared by 1 base and J by 8 bases, with 4 bases between. The CDR3 spans 12 residues. Using reference TRBV5-4 and TRBJ1-6 for the parts outside the CDR3, the full variable domain is ETGVTQSPTHLIKTRGQQVTLRCSSQSGHNTVSWYQQALGQGPQFIFQYYREEENGRGNFPPRFSGLQFPNYSSELNVNALELDDSALYLCASSLYDSPLHFGNGTRLTVT.

The chain has TRBV10-3 and TRBJ2-5; D unclear. V lost 8 bases to trimming and J lost 3 bases, with 13 bases between them. CDR3 length: 13 amino acids. The germline V gene has CDR1 ENHRY and CDR2 SYGVKD. In nucleotides, the CDR3 is TGTGCCATCGGCGGCAGCCGAGAAGAGACCCAGTACTTC. Protein: CAIGGSREETQYF.

DNA of the CDR3: TGCGCCAGCAGCTTGGAGGTAGCGGGGAAAGAGACCCAGTACTTC. It codes for CASSLEVAGKETQYF. This sequence joins TRBV5-1 and TRBJ2-5, with 8 bases that match TRBD2. The CDR3 spans 15 residues. The junction had 4 bases not matched to a gene; V was cut back by 0 bases and J by 3 bases. The germline V gene has CDR1 SGHRS and CDR2 YFSETQ.

The chain couples TRBV7-2 to TRBJ2-7; D is ambiguous. The V end lost 0 bases, the J end lost 2 bases, and 8 bases lay between the germline ends. CDR1 SGHTA and CDR2 FQGNSA come from the germline V gene. The CDR3 totals 14 residues. CDR3 region: CASSLALGPYEQYF. The DNA of the CDR3 is TGTGCCAGCAGCTTAGCCCTCGGCCCCTACGAGCAGTACTTC. The whole variable domain, filled in from reference TRBV7-2 and TRBJ2-7, reads GAGVSQSPSNKVTEKGKDVELRCDPISGHTALYWYRQSLGQGLEFLIYFQGNSAPDKSGLPSDRFSAERTGGSVSTLTIQRTQQEDSAVYLCASSLALGPYEQYFGPGTRLTVT.

J is TRBJ2-5 and V is TRBV11-2, with a weak D call TRBD1 (5 bases). Trimming left V 0 bases short and J 7 bases short, with 21 bases between. The CDR3 is 17 residues long. CDR1 and CDR2 (germline): SGHAT, FQNNGV. The CDR3 reads CASSLDHQGSSLRTQYF. As DNA, the CDR3 is TGTGCCAGCAGCTTAGATCATCAGGGCTCCTCATTAAGGACCCAGTACTTC.

This chain links TRBV7-2 with TRBJ2-5; D perhaps matches TRBD1 (6 bases). The CDR3 has 15 residues. V dropped 0 bases and J dropped 7 bases, with 15 bases sitting between them. In germline, CDR1 is SGHTA, CDR2 FQGNSA. CDR3 protein: CASSLAGQTSGTQYF. The DNA for the CDR3 is TGTGCCAGCAGCTTAGCCGGACAGACCTCCGGGACCCAGTACTTC. Looking up the rest from reference TRBV7-2 and TRBJ2-5 gives the full variable domain: GAGVSQSPSNKVTEKGKDVELRCDPISGHTALYWYRQSLGQGLEFLIYFQGNSAPDKSGLPSDRFSAERTGGSVSTLTIQRTQQEDSAVYLCASSLAGQTSGTQYFGPGTRLLVL.

The gene calls are TRBV5-1 and TRBJ2-1; D is perhaps TRBD1 (5 bases). CDR1 is SGHRS, CDR2 YFSETQ, per germline. This CDR3 region has 16 residues. V dropped 0 bases and J dropped 6 bases, with 16 bases sitting between them. CDR3 residues: CASSLASGSQGNEQFF. CDR3 nucleotide sequence: TGCGCCAGCAGCTTGGCATCCGGTTCTCAGGGCAATGAGCAGTTCTTC. The whole variable domain, remainder taken from reference TRBV5-1 and TRBJ2-1, is KAGVTQTPRYLIKTRGQQVTLSCSPISGHRSVSWYQQTPGQGLQFLFEYFSETQRNKGNFPGRFSGRQFSNSRSEMNVSTLELGDSALYLCASSLASGSQGNEQFFGPGTRLTVL.

The chain recombines TRBV4-1 with TRBJ1-1; TRBD1 aligns across 8 bases. The CDR3 spans 16 residues. V dropped 2 bases and J dropped 0; count of bases not matched to a gene: 5. Germline V gene lookup returns CDR1 MGHRA and CDR2 YSYEKL. The CDR3 sequence is CASSQRQGTMNTEAFF. The DNA for the CDR3 is TGCGCCAGCAGCCAACGACAGGGGACAATGAACACTGAAGCTTTCTTT.

The chain combines TRBV7-2 with TRBJ2-3; D is unclear. CDR3 length equals 13 residues. V lost 4 bases, J lost 0 bases, and 5 bases lay in between. Germline V lookup: CDR1 SGHTA, CDR2 FQGNSA. CDR3: CASSSPSTDTQYF. DNA of the CDR3: TGTGCCAGCAGCTCGCCTAGCACAGATACGCAGTATTTT. The entire variable domain, with the rest obtained from reference TRBV7-2 and TRBJ2-3, is as follows: GAGVSQSPSNKVTEKGKDVELRCDPISGHTALYWYRQSLGQGLEFLIYFQGNSAPDKSGLPSDRFSAERTGGSVSTLTIQRTQQEDSAVYLCASSSPSTDTQYFGPGTRLTVL.

The J gene is TRBJ2-7, the V gene TRBV2; possibly TRBD1 or TRBD2 for D (5 bases each). The CDR3 sequence is 12 residues long. Trimming pared 5 bases from V and 9 bases from J, leaving 14 bases between. In germline, CDR1 is SNHLY, CDR2 FYNNEI. Here the CDR3 reads CASSNLIGGQYV. Here the CDR3 DNA reads TGTGCCAGCAGTAACTTGATTGGGGGGCAGTACGTC.

The rearrangement uses TRBV28 and TRBJ2-7; 7 nucleotides agree with TRBD2. The length of the CDR3 is 14 residues. The V gene's germline CDR1 is MDHEN and CDR2 SYDVKM. After removal of 5 bases from V and 3 bases from J, the junction contained 7 bases not matched to a gene. CDR3 coding DNA: TGTGCCAGCAGTCCACGACTAGCAAGCTACGAGCAGTACTTC. Translating gives CASSPRLASYEQYF.

This chain uses TRBV7-9 with TRBJ2-4; the D call may be TRBD1 or TRBD2 (7 bases each). Trimming left V 1 base short and J 5 bases short, with 15 bases between. The V gene's germline CDR1 is SEHNR and CDR2 FQNEAQ (reference sequence). The CDR3 totals 16 residues. CDR3: CASSLGEGTEENIQYF. The CDR3 region has the DNA TGTGCCAGCAGCTTAGGGGAGGGGACAGAAGAAAACATTCAGTACTTC. The whole variable domain, filled in from reference TRBV7-9 and TRBJ2-4, reads DTGVSQNPRHKITKRGQNVTFRCDPISEHNRLYWYRQTLGQGPEFLTYFQNEAQLEKSRLLSDRFSAERPKGSFSTLEIQRTEQGDSAMYLCASSLGEGTEENIQYFGAGTRLSVL.

In DNA form, the CDR3 reads TGTGCCAGCAGCGTCGGGACTATTACAGATACGCAGTATTTT. It codes for CASSVGTITDTQYF. The chain employs TRBV9 and TRBJ2-3; 7 nucleotides align to TRBD2. The CDR3 is 14 residues long. Unmatched junction bases numbered 3, after V lost 2 bases and J lost 3 bases. Germline V gene data show CDR1 as SGDLS and CDR2 as YYNGEE.

This chain links TRBV6-1 with TRBJ2-2; no clear D. Between the trimmed V and J ends, which lost 1 base and 6 bases, there was a span of 6 bases. Germline V gene lookup returns CDR1 MNHNS and CDR2 SASEGT. The CDR3 covers 13 residues. The CDR3 bases are TGTGCCAGCAGTGAAGGGAATTCCGGGGAGCTGTTTTTT. This gives the protein CASSEGNSGELFF.

V usage is TRBV10-3 and J usage is TRBJ1-2; D unclear. Trimming shortened V by 6 bases and J by 5 bases, and 16 bases separated the two germline ends. The CDR3 is made up of 14 amino acids. Germline-derived CDR1 and CDR2 are ENHRY and SYGVKD. CDR3 nucleotides: TGTGCCATCAGCCTCGCGAGGAGTCGGTATGGCTACACCTTC. It encodes CAISLARSRYGYTF.

J is TRBJ1-4 and V is TRBV11-2; D uncertain. Germline CDR1 SGHAT, CDR2 FQNNGV. Trimming left V 3 bases short and J 0 bases short, with 8 bases between. The CDR3 totals 15 residues. CDR3 residues: CASSLKIATNEKLFF. In nucleotides, the CDR3 is TGTGCCAGCAGCTTGAAAATAGCAACTAATGAAAAACTGTTTTTT.